The 14 T cell receptor beta chains reported below all come from one sample, sequenced in a study of CD8 T cells in ankylosing spondylitis. Study-wide results and caveats: For ankylosing spondylitis blood, a TCR beta motif of eight or nine highly homologous variants appeared characteristic.

Antigens of these TCRs are unknown. Using its own MiXCR run on the 5' RACE reads, TCRdb lists one record per CDR3 protein. Of 670,000 or so distinct CDR3 sequences in the sample, roughly 19% were seen once. Sequenced: blood, either unsorted or a sorted T cell fraction (not recorded which). The receptors shown here come from a male donor with ankylosing spondylitis.

The chain has TRBV27 and TRBJ2-7; tentatively, D is TRBD1 (5 bases). V was trimmed by 6 bases and J by 2 bases, leaving 14 bases between them. In germline, CDR1 is MNHEY, CDR2 SMNVEV (reference sequence). The CDR3 has 14 amino acids. The CDR3 region is CASSLQDPPYEQYF. DNA for the CDR3: TGTGCCAGCAGCTTACAGGACCCTCCCTACGAGCAGTACTTC.

This chain connects TRBV29-1 to TRBJ1-1; D remains ambiguous. The CDR3 has 14 residues. The V gene's germline CDR1 is SQVTM and CDR2 ANQGSEA. V lost 4 bases and J lost 2, with 14 bases in between. The CDR3 DNA is TGCAGCGTTGCCGGGGATAGAGATAACACTGAAGCTTTCTTT. It codes for CSVAGDRDNTEAFF.

The V call is TRBV20-1, the J call TRBJ2-7, with TRBD1 matching over 7 bases. This CDR3 region has 13 residues. Germline trimming cut 3 bases from V and 2 bases from J; bases unmatched to any gene: 4. Per the germline V gene, CDR1 is DFQATT and CDR2 is SNEGSKA (reference sequence). In nucleotides, the CDR3 is TGCAGTGCTAGCCGGGACAGACCCTACGAGCAGTACTTC. This translates into CSASRDRPYEQYF.

The chain uses TRBV20-1 and TRBJ1-5; D gene ambiguous. V was cut by 0 bases and J by 1 base, with 10 bases left in between. Germline values: CDR1 DFQATT, CDR2 SNEGSKA (reference sequence). This CDR3 has 15 residues. Here the CDR3 DNA reads TGCAGTGCTAGAGATCATTTGGGGAGCAATCAGCCCCAGCATTTT. It is translated as CSARDHLGSNQPQHF.

The chain combines TRBV5-1 with TRBJ2-7, with 11 bases fitting TRBD2. The trim removed 0 bases at V and 3 bases at J, leaving 8 bases unmatched. The CDR3 has 17 amino acids. Germline loops: CDR1 SGHRS, CDR2 YFSETQ. The CDR3, as DNA: TGCGCCAGCAGCTTGGGGACCCCCGGGACTAGCGGCTACGAGCAGTACTTC. This gives the protein CASSLGTPGTSGYEQYF.

Many counts were recorded for this clonotype. As DNA, the CDR3 is TGCGCCAGCAGCTTTACAGGGGATGAAAAACTGTTTTTT. Translation gives CASSFTGDEKLFF. The chain links TRBV5-1 to TRBJ1-4; TRBD1 matches 7 bases. V dropped 2 bases and J dropped 6; count of bases not matched to a gene: 1. The germline V gene has CDR1 SGHRS and CDR2 YFSETQ. CDR3 size: 13 residues.

This clonotype was found a few times. The chain links TRBV10-3 to TRBJ2-7, with TRBD2 identical over 11 bases. With 7 bases clipped from V and 7 bases from J, the junction kept 6 bases outside the gene matches. CDR3 size: 13 residues. In germline, CDR1 is ENHRY, CDR2 SYGVKD. The CDR3 region is CAIKELAGEEQYF. The DNA for the CDR3 is TGTGCCATCAAGGAACTAGCGGGAGAAGAGCAGTACTTC.

A note on this clonotype: The junction differs from germline at one of its ends, possibly a read error. The rearrangement links TRBV6-5 to TRBJ1-2; D gene ambiguous. The length of the CDR3 is 11 residues. Germline V gene sequence: CDR1 MNHEY, CDR2 SVGAGI. Here the CDR3 reads CASSSFRQVSF. CDR3 DNA sequence: TGTGCCAGCAGTTCCTTTCGTCAAGTATCCTTC.

V gene TRBV7-2 combines with J gene TRBJ2-2, with D possibly TRBD2 on 6 matching bases. The germline V gene encodes CDR1 SGHTA and CDR2 FQGNSA. V was cut by 10 bases and J by 7 bases, with 19 bases left in between. This CDR3 region has 14 residues. The CDR3 nucleotides are TGTGCCACCGAACCAAGGGAGGTCGTCGGGGAGCTGTTTTTT. Protein sequence: CATEPREVVGELFF. Full variable domain (remainder filled in from reference TRBV7-2 and TRBJ2-2): GAGVSQSPSNKVTEKGKDVELRCDPISGHTALYWYRQSLGQGLEFLIYFQGNSAPDKSGLPSDRFSAERTGGSVSTLTIQRTQQEDSAVYLCATEPREVVGELFFGEGSRLTVL.

This rearrangement joins TRBV9 to TRBJ2-3; unclear D gene. The length of the CDR3 is 15 residues. Germline-derived CDR1 and CDR2 are SGDLS and YYNGEE. Deletions cut 0 bases from V and 5 bases from J, with 13 bases between. The CDR3 bases are TGTGCCAGCAGCGTAGCCCTCGCCCCCGGAGATACGCAGTATTTT. Its translation: CASSVALAPGDTQYF. The whole variable domain, remainder taken from reference TRBV9 and TRBJ2-3, is DSGVTQTPKHLITATGQRVTLRCSPRSGDLSVYWYQQSLDQGLQFLIQYYNGEERAKGNILERFSAQQFPDLHSELNLSSLELGDSALYFCASSVALAPGDTQYFGPGTRLTVL.

V is TRBV10-1 and J is TRBJ1-5; no definite D call. V was cut by 0 bases and J by 0 bases, with 9 bases left in between. Germline loops: CDR1 WNHNN, CDR2 SYGVQD (reference sequence). The CDR3 runs to 16 residues. The CDR3: CASSESVRVSNQPQHF. CDR3 in DNA: TGCGCCAGCAGTGAGTCCGTGAGGGTTAGCAATCAGCCCCAGCATTTT.

This clonotype has at least ten counts. The rearrangement joins TRBV12-3 or TRBV12-4 to TRBJ1-1, with TRBD1 identical over 7 bases. V shed 5 bases and J 4 bases; nucleotides not matched to a gene: 7. The CDR3 spans 14 residues. CDR3 loop: CASSPDRPGTEAFF. In nucleotides, the CDR3 is TGTGCCAGCAGTCCGGACAGGCCCGGCACTGAAGCTTTCTTT.

This clonotype has only a few counts. The chain links TRBV12-3 or TRBV12-4 to TRBJ2-1; 14 bases line up with TRBD2. The V gene end was trimmed by 6 bases and the J gene end by 6 bases; junction bases not matched to a gene: 4. CDR3 length equals 15 residues. For the CDR3, the DNA is TGTGCCAGCAGGCGGGGGACTAGCGGGAGCAATGAGCAGTTCTTC. Amino acid sequence: CASRRGTSGSNEQFF.

The gene calls are TRBV4-1 and TRBJ2-1; 9 bases line up with TRBD1. This CDR3 is 21 amino acids long. Germline V CDR1 and CDR2: MGHRA, YSYEKL. J was trimmed by 0 bases and V by 0 bases; bases with no gene match: 15. CDR3 protein: CASSQEPRTGAVLSSYNEQFF. The CDR3 region has the DNA TGCGCCAGCAGCCAAGAACCCCGGACAGGGGCCGTATTAAGCTCCTACAATGAGCAGTTCTTC.